Shown below are 18 T cell receptor beta chains from a single sample sequenced in a study of spatial heterogeneity in lung cancer. Via MiXCR, TCRdb re-called the 5' RACE reads, giving one row per CDR3 protein. This table has under 30,000 distinct CDR3 sequences, approximately 5% appearing once. The time point is: sample taken at primary tumor resection. From tumor, nontumor lung or frozen PBMC, whole RNA was taken unsorted for sequencing. The specimen was PBMCs, collected at surgery. The receptors derive from a male donor with early-stage non-small cell lung cancer.

At least ten counts were recorded for this clonotype. The chain couples TRBV11-2 to TRBJ2-5, with D unclear. Germline loops: CDR1 SGHAT, CDR2 FQNNGV. The V and J ends lost 4 bases and 6 bases respectively, with 6 bases between them. The CDR3 spans 11 residues. The CDR3 region has the DNA TGTGCCAGCAGCTCCCTAAAGACCCAGTACTTC. Its translation: CASSSLKTQYF.

This clonotype was picked up many times. The rearrangement uses TRBV21-1 and TRBJ1-6; the table's D call of TRBD1 was not tested on the DNA. TRBV21-1 is recorded as a pseudogene. The CDR3 has 13 amino acids. The CDR3 region is CASNPLPSSPLHF. CDR3 nucleotides: TGTGCCAGCAACCCCCTGCCTTCCTCACCCCTCCACTTT.

This clonotype was counted many times. The V call is TRBV20-1, the J call TRBJ1-5; possible D gene TRBD1, 5 bases. This CDR3 has 13 amino acids. The V gene's germline CDR1 is DFQATT and CDR2 SNEGSKA (reference sequence). Trimming left V 3 bases short and J 2 bases short, with 8 bases between. The CDR3 sequence: CSASRGGNQPQHF. Here the CDR3 DNA reads TGCAGTGCTAGTCGGGGGGGCAATCAGCCCCAGCATTTT.

This clonotype was detected ten times or more. The chain uses TRBV7-9 and TRBJ1-5; D is unresolved. Germline assignment: CDR1 SEHNR and CDR2 FQNEAQ (reference sequence). The V end lost 1 base, the J end lost 6 bases, and 7 bases lay between the germline ends. The CDR3 consists of 13 residues. The CDR3 here is CASSLDPSQPQHF. DNA of the CDR3: TGTGCCAGCAGCTTAGACCCTAGTCAGCCCCAGCATTTT.

This clonotype has ten or more counts. This chain links TRBV28 with TRBJ2-3, with TRBD2 matching 11 bases. CDR1 and CDR2 (germline): MDHEN, SYDVKM. J was trimmed by 3 bases and V by 2 bases; bases with no gene match: 4. This CDR3 is built from 16 residues. CDR3 in DNA: TGTGCCAGCAGTTTAGCGGCTAGCGGGAGGACAGATACGCAGTATTTT. Translating it yields CASSLAASGRTDTQYF. Filled out from reference TRBV28 and TRBJ2-3, the complete variable domain reads DVKVTQSSRYLVKRTGEKVFLECVQDMDHENMFWYRQDPGLGLRLIYFSYDVKMKEKGDIPEGYSVSREKKERFSLILESASTNQTSMYLCASSLAASGRTDTQYFGPGTRLTVL.

This clonotype was seen at least ten times. The V gene is TRBV7-3, the J gene TRBJ2-5; a possible D gene is TRBD2 (5 bases). Germline loops: CDR1 SGHTA, CDR2 FQGTGA. V lost 0 bases to trimming and J lost 5 bases, with 13 bases between them. The CDR3 extends over 15 amino acids. The CDR3 reads CASSLTASRGETQYF. Written as DNA, the CDR3 is TGTGCCAGCAGCTTAACGGCCTCCCGAGGGGAGACCCAGTACTTC.

This clonotype was observed at least ten times. CDR3 sequence reads: CASSLSGNTEAFF. The CDR3 region has the DNA TGTGCCAGCAGCTTATCAGGGAACACTGAAGCTTTCTTT. The chain employs TRBV7-9 and TRBJ1-1, with unresolved D. Germline V gene sequence: CDR1 SEHNR, CDR2 FQNEAQ (reference sequence). The CDR3 extends over 13 amino acids. Trimming left V 2 bases short and J 1 base short, with 5 bases between.

Many counts were recorded for this clonotype. The V gene is TRBV15, the J gene TRBJ1-5; no firm D call. Germline V gives CDR1 LNHNV, CDR2 YYDKDF (reference sequence). This CDR3 has 16 residues. The V end was cut by 0 bases, the J end by 4 bases, with 13 bases between. This CDR3 is CATSRESPGVNQPQHF. CDR3 sequence (DNA): TGTGCCACCAGCAGAGAAAGCCCGGGCGTGAATCAGCCCCAGCATTTT.

In this sample, this clonotype is medium-sized. This chain uses TRBV7-9 with TRBJ1-5; no definite D call. Deletions cut 2 bases from V and 0 bases from J, with 8 bases between. Per germline, CDR1 SEHNR and CDR2 FQNEAQ (reference sequence). The CDR3 contains 15 residues. The CDR3 spells CASSLTADSNQPQHF. DNA of the CDR3: TGTGCCAGCAGCTTAACAGCAGATAGCAATCAGCCCCAGCATTTT.

This clonotype was seen at least ten times. V usage is TRBV7-9 and J usage is TRBJ2-2; D is unclear. The germline V gene has CDR1 SEHNR and CDR2 FQNEAQ (reference sequence). The germline V and J ends were trimmed by 5 bases and 8 bases, with 12 bases remaining between them. This CDR3 has 13 residues. The CDR3 bases are TGTGCCAGCAGCCCCGTCATTCTAGGGGAGCTGTTTTTT. It yields the protein CASSPVILGELFF.

This clonotype was observed a few times. A read error may be the cause here, since a much bigger clone is one base away. The chain recombines TRBV3-1 with TRBJ2-1, with TRBD2 matching 9 bases. This CDR3 is built from 16 residues. Germline CDR1 reads LGHDT; CDR2 reads YNNKEL (reference sequence). V trimming: 3 bases; J trimming: 8 bases; junction bases outside the gene matches: 11. CDR3 DNA sequence: TGTGCCAGCAGCCAGGGCGGGAGGGCCGTTGTGCATGAGCAGTTCTTC. It specifies CASSQGGRAVVHEQFF.

This clonotype was observed many times. The chain employs TRBV7-2 and TRBJ2-7; TRBD2 matches 10 bases. The germline V gene encodes CDR1 SGHTA and CDR2 FQGNSA. The CDR3 extends over 18 amino acids. Losses at the gene ends were 5 bases for V and 0 bases for J; bases not matched to a gene: 13. The CDR3 sequence is CASSPRLAGGPSSYEQYF. The CDR3 region has the DNA TGTGCCAGCAGCCCCCGGTTAGCGGGGGGCCCGAGCTCCTACGAGCAGTACTTC.

This clonotype was observed at least ten times. The chain links TRBV20-1 to TRBJ1-6, with D perhaps TRBD1 (5 bases). This CDR3 has 16 residues. Looked up from germline, CDR1 is DFQATT and CDR2 is SNEGSKA (reference sequence). Trimming took 6 bases from V and 7 from J, leaving 22 bases between them. This CDR3 is CSAPPPPGTANSPLHF. In nucleotides, the CDR3 is TGCAGTGCCCCACCCCCCCCCGGGACGGCCAATTCACCCCTCCACTTT.

This clonotype appeared a few times. This may be a read error: a much more frequent sequence differs by one nucleotide. Since the CDR3 does not end with the conserved phenylalanine or tryptophan, this likely comes from a read error. The V call is TRBV7-9, the J call TRBJ2-7, with a tentative D call TRBD2 (5 bases). Looked up from germline, CDR1 is SEHNR and CDR2 is FQNEAQ (reference sequence). CDR3 length: 15 residues. The V end lost 5 bases, the J end lost 7 bases, and 21 bases lay between the germline ends. CDR3 protein: CASSAEGERLREQYY. CDR3 nucleotides: TGTGCCAGCAGCGCCGAGGGAGAGCGCCTACGAGAGCAGTACTAC.

Notes on this clonotype: Being one base from a much bigger clone, this may be a read error. The gene calls are TRBV27 and TRBJ2-7; D is unresolved. Germline CDR1 MNHEY, CDR2 SMNVEV (reference sequence). This CDR3 has 12 residues. The CDR3 spells CASSRVSYEQNF. The CDR3 DNA reads as TGTGCCAGCAGCCGCGTCTCCTACGAGCAGAACTTC.

This clonotype is judged medium-sized. V gene TRBV7-2 combines with J gene TRBJ2-1, with D perhaps matching TRBD2 (5 bases). The CDR3 extends over 15 amino acids. Germline V gene sequence: CDR1 SGHTA, CDR2 FQGNSA. V was cut by 2 bases and J by 9 bases, with 17 bases left in between. CDR3 sequence reads: CASSLLRLRSGEQFF. The CDR3 bases are TGTGCCAGCAGCTTACTGAGACTACGGTCAGGTGAGCAGTTCTTC.

This clonotype was picked up many times. J is TRBJ1-6 and V is TRBV6-1; D gene unclear. The CDR3 is made up of 21 amino acids. V gave up 1 base and J gave up 9 bases, with 31 bases separating them. The germline CDR1 and CDR2 sequences are MNHNS and SASEGT. Here the CDR3 DNA reads TGTGCCAGCAGTGAAGTCATCGGTCGTTGGGGAGGGAATCAAAGGGTTTCACCCCTCCACTTT. Protein product: CASSEVIGRWGGNQRVSPLHF.

This clonotype was recorded at least ten times. CDR3 loop: CATSRDYGTGGEGELFF. The DNA of the CDR3 is TGTGCCACCAGCAGAGATTATGGGACAGGGGGCGAAGGGGAGCTGTTTTTT. The chain links TRBV15 to TRBJ2-2, with 12 bases fitting TRBD1. Germline-derived CDR1 and CDR2 are LNHNV and YYDKDF (reference sequence). The J segment lost 8 bases and the V segment lost 0 bases, leaving 7 bases of the junction unmatched. The CDR3 sequence is 17 residues long. The entire variable domain, with the rest obtained from reference TRBV15 and TRBJ2-2, is as follows: DAMVIQNPRYQVTQFGKPVTLSCSQTLNHNVMYWYQQKSSQAPKLLFHYYDKDFNNEADTPDNFQSRRPNTSFCFLDIRSPGLGDTAMYLCATSRDYGTGGEGELFFGEGSRLTVL.